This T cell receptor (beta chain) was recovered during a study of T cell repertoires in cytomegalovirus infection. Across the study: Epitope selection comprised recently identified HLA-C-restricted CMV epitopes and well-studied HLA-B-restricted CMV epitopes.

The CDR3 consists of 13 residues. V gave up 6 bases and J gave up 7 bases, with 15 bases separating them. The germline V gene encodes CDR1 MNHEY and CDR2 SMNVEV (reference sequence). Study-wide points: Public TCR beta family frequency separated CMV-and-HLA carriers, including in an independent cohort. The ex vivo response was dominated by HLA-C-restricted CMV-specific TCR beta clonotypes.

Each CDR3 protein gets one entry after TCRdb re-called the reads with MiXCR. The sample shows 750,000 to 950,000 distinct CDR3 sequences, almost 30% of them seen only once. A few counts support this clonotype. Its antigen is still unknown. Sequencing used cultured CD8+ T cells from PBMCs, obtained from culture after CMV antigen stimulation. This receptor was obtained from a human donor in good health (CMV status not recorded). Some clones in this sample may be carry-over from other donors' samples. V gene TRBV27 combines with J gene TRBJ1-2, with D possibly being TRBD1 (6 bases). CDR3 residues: CASSSRGGFGYTF. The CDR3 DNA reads TGTGCCAGCAGCTCGAGGGGGGGTTTTGGCTACACCTTC.